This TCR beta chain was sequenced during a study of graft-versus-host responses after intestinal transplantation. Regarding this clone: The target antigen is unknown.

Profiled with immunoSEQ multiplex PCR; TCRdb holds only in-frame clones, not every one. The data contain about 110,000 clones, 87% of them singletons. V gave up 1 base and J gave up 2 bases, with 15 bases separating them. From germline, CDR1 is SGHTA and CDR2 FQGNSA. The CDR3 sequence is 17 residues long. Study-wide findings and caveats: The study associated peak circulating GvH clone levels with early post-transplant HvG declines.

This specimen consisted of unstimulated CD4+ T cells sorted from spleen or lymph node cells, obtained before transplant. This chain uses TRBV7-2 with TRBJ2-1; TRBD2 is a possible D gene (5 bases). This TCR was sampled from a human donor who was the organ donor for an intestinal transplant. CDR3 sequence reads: CASSLDQVLAPYNEQFF. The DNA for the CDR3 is TGTGCCAGCAGCTTAGATCAGGTGCTAGCCCCCTACAATGAGCAGTTCTTC.